These 20 T cell receptor beta chains came from one sample sequenced in a study of T cells after yellow fever vaccination. TCRdb ran MiXCR on the 5' RACE reads and lists one entry per CDR3 protein. The sample includes 450,000 to 550,000 distinct CDR3 sequences, roughly 22% seen only once; the top ten take around 17%. The starting material was PBMCs, obtained more than 20 days after the first yellow fever vaccination. Source of these receptors: a man younger than 30 who received the YFV17D yellow fever vaccine.

This clonotype has a handful of counts. CDR3 nucleotides: TGCGCCAGCAGCTTGGGGAGCGGTAGTTTGGATGGCTACACCTTC. This sequence encodes CASSLGSGSLDGYTF. This chain joins TRBV5-1 and TRBJ1-2, with D unresolved. CDR1 SGHRS and CDR2 YFSETQ come from the germline V gene. Trimming cost V 0 bases and J 6 bases, with 15 bases left between them. The CDR3 runs to 15 residues.

This clonotype was picked up a small number of times. This chain joins TRBV18 and TRBJ1-1, with D maybe TRBD1 (5 bases). This CDR3 contains 15 residues. Germline V gives CDR1 KGHSH, CDR2 LQKENI. Trimming pared 3 bases from V and 0 bases from J, leaving 11 bases between. The CDR3 loop is CASSPGRGLNTEAFF. CDR3 DNA sequence: TGTGCCAGCTCACCGGGGCGGGGCCTGAACACTGAAGCTTTCTTT.

The chain joins TRBV6-2 or TRBV6-3 to TRBJ2-7; weak D call: TRBD1 (5 bases). V was cut by 4 bases and J by 3 bases, with 10 bases left in between. Per the germline V gene, CDR1 is MNHEY and CDR2 is SVGEGT. The CDR3 runs to 13 residues. The CDR3 bases are TGTGCCAGCAGTTGGGGCAGCCGCTACGAGCAGTACTTC. Amino acid sequence: CASSWGSRYEQYF.

The V gene is TRBV3-1, the J gene TRBJ2-3; TRBD1 is a possible D gene (6 bases). V was trimmed by 6 bases and J by 6 bases, leaving 10 bases between them. CDR3 length: 12 residues. Germline V gene sequence: CDR1 LGHDT, CDR2 YNNKEL (reference sequence). CDR3 region: CASRLGQDTQYF. Here the CDR3 DNA reads TGTGCCAGCAGACTCGGACAGGATACGCAGTATTTT.

This clonotype was seen a handful of times. This chain joins TRBV4-1 and TRBJ2-1; D tentatively fits TRBD1 or TRBD2 (6 bases each). CDR1 MGHRA and CDR2 YSYEKL come from the germline V gene. The CDR3 covers 15 residues. Trimming pared 8 bases from V and 3 bases from J, leaving 17 bases between. CDR3 in amino acids: CASARGQGIYNEQFF. CDR3 DNA: TGCGCCAGCGCACGGGGGCAGGGGATCTACAATGAGCAGTTCTTC.

V is TRBV5-1 and J is TRBJ1-4; maybe TRBD1 (5 bases). CDR1 SGHRS and CDR2 YFSETQ come from the germline V gene. V lost 4 bases, J lost 4 bases, and 11 bases lay in between. This CDR3 is built from 14 residues. CDR3 protein: CASSQDTDNEKLFF. The CDR3 region has the DNA TGCGCCAGCAGCCAGGACACCGATAATGAAAAACTGTTTTTT.

This clonotype showed up just a few times. This rearrangement joins TRBV30 to TRBJ1-3, with a possible D match to TRBD1 (5 bases). Trimming stripped 2 bases from V and 4 bases from J, with 15 bases between. Per germline, CDR1 GTSNPN and CDR2 SVGIG (reference sequence). The CDR3 covers 15 residues. The CDR3 reads CAWSSRGELGNTIYF. The CDR3 DNA follows: TGTGCCTGGAGTAGTCGGGGGGAATTAGGAAACACCATATATTTT.

V and J are TRBV7-2 and TRBJ2-3; 8 nucleotides align to TRBD2. J lost 9 bases, V lost 2 bases, and 7 bases had no gene match. Germline CDR1 is SGHTA and CDR2 is FQGNSA. The CDR3 length is 14 residues. The CDR3 spells CASSLNRGGSTQYF. The CDR3 DNA sequence: TGTGCCAGCAGCTTAAATCGGGGGGGCTCGACGCAGTATTTT.

This chain links TRBV5-1 with TRBJ2-2, with unresolved D. Trimming took 0 bases from V and 0 from J, leaving 9 bases between them. The germline V gene encodes CDR1 SGHRS and CDR2 YFSETQ. This CDR3 spans 16 amino acids. DNA of the CDR3: TGCGCCAGCAGCTTGGGGACGGATCCGAACACCGGGGAGCTGTTTTTT. As protein: CASSLGTDPNTGELFF.

This chain joins TRBV18 and TRBJ2-5; the D is unclear. This CDR3 comprises 14 residues. The germline CDR1 and CDR2 sequences are KGHSH and LQKENI. The ends were cut back, 2 bases at V and 5 bases at J, with 12 bases in the middle. In DNA, the CDR3 is TGTGCCAGCTCACCAGAGGTTCTTAGGGAGACCCAGTACTTC. Translating it yields CASSPEVLRETQYF.

This chain joins TRBV5-1 and TRBJ2-5; 8 nucleotides line up with TRBD1. The CDR3 runs 14 residues. The V gene end was trimmed by 2 bases and the J gene end by 4 bases; junction bases not matched to a gene: 4. Germline V gene lookup returns CDR1 SGHRS and CDR2 YFSETQ. The chain's CDR3 is CASSLSTGVETQYF. The CDR3 DNA sequence: TGCGCCAGCAGCTTATCGACAGGGGTAGAGACCCAGTACTTC.

This clonotype was seen once. This chain connects TRBV25-1 to TRBJ1-1; D is uncertain. V lost 5 bases and J lost 8, with 15 bases in between. This CDR3 has 13 residues. CDR1 and CDR2 (germline): MGHDK, SYGVNS. The CDR3, as DNA: TGTGCCAGCAGTTTTGGACCTCCCGACGAAGCTTTCTTT. Protein product: CASSFGPPDEAFF.

The rearrangement joins TRBV30 to TRBJ2-1; D unclear. CDR1 is GTSNPN, CDR2 SVGIG, per germline (reference sequence). Trimming shortened V by 6 bases and J by 7 bases, and 10 bases separated the two germline ends. This CDR3 spans 11 amino acids. As DNA, the CDR3 is TGTGCCTGCCCCGGTAGGAATGAGCAGTTCTTC. Protein: CACPGRNEQFF.

Ten or more counts support this clonotype. This chain connects TRBV5-1 to TRBJ2-6, with D tentatively TRBD1 (5 bases). This CDR3 comprises 14 residues. The V and J ends lost 7 bases and 0 bases respectively, with 8 bases between them. Germline V gene data show CDR1 as SGHRS and CDR2 as YFSETQ. The CDR3 region is CASDSDSGANVLTF. The CDR3 nucleotides are TGCGCCAGCGACAGCGACTCTGGGGCCAACGTCCTGACTTTC. The whole variable domain, filled in from reference TRBV5-1 and TRBJ2-6, reads KAGVTQTPRYLIKTRGQQVTLSCSPISGHRSVSWYQQTPGQGLQFLFEYFSETQRNKGNFPGRFSGRQFSNSRSEMNVSTLELGDSALYLCASDSDSGANVLTFGAGSRLTVL.

This clonotype has a handful of counts. The chain carries TRBV10-2 and TRBJ2-7; unclear D gene. The CDR3 runs 12 residues. Germline CDR1 and CDR2: WSHSY and SAAADI. Trimming cost V 6 bases and J 2 bases, with 8 bases left between them. CDR3 in DNA: TGCGCCAGCAGGGCTGGGGCCTACGAGCAGTACTTC. Encoded protein: CASRAGAYEQYF.

The genes are TRBV12-3 or TRBV12-4 and TRBJ1-1; D remains unclear. The CDR3 sequence is 15 residues long. V dropped 1 base and J dropped 0 bases, with 9 bases sitting between them. The CDR3 DNA reads as TGTGCCAGCAGTTTAGGGAGGCTTATGAACACTGAAGCTTTCTTT. Translated: CASSLGRLMNTEAFF.

This chain links TRBV28 with TRBJ2-7, with D possibly matching TRBD1 (5 bases). The ends were cut back, 3 bases at V and 0 bases at J, with 18 bases in the middle. The CDR3 has 17 residues. CDR1 is MDHEN and CDR2 is SYDVKM in the germline V gene. DNA for the CDR3: TGTGCCAGCAGTTTGGGTGGGGCCTCCACGAGCTCCTACGAGCAGTACGTC. Protein: CASSLGGASTSSYEQYV.

This clonotype was counted many times. The genes are TRBV20-1 and TRBJ2-3; 7 bases fit TRBD1. This CDR3 contains 13 residues. Germline V gene sequence: CDR1 DFQATT, CDR2 SNEGSKA (reference sequence). V lost 5 bases, J lost 1 base, and 3 bases stayed unmatched. CDR3 sequence reads: CSAWDSRTDTQYF. CDR3 nucleotides: TGCAGTGCTTGGGACAGTCGCACAGATACGCAGTATTTT.

The rearrangement joins TRBV29-1 to TRBJ1-2; 7 nucleotides match TRBD1. CDR1 is SQVTM, CDR2 ANQGSEA, per germline. The CDR3 totals 15 residues. V lost 0 bases and J lost 7; bases outside the gene matches: 11. CDR3 residues: CSVEEPNRGFAGYTF. CDR3 nucleotide sequence: TGCAGCGTTGAAGAACCCAACAGGGGCTTCGCTGGCTACACCTTC.

This rearrangement joins TRBV4-3 to TRBJ2-5, with 8 bases that match TRBD1. Losses at the gene ends were 4 bases for V and 6 bases for J; bases not matched to a gene: 10. Germline V gives CDR1 LGHNA, CDR2 YSLEER. The CDR3 consists of 15 residues. The CDR3: CASSPLAGGGKTQYF. The CDR3 DNA follows: TGCGCCAGCAGCCCCCTGGCAGGGGGCGGGAAGACCCAGTACTTC.